One TCR beta chain is described in this entry. Its specificity is unknown. This specimen belongs to a study of shared clonotypes between healthy human individuals. Overall study findings and caveats: At large depth, rarefaction still showed sorted-subset sequencing to be incomplete.

CDR1 and CDR2 (germline): SGHTA, FQGNSA. CDR3 length: 16 amino acids. V was pared by 8 bases and J by 3 bases, with 10 bases of the junction left unmatched. Every contributor of samples was a Caucasian grown-up residing in Nashville, Tennessee. Negatively enriched CD4+ T cells were divided by CD45RA into naive and memory. Measured with immunoSEQ multiplex PCR; TCRdb has only the in-frame clones, and not every one. Of roughly 500,000 clones listed, 90% to 96% are singletons. The chain employs TRBV7-2 and TRBJ1-6; 7 positions agree with TRBD1. The receptor's source is a young woman in good health. Sequencing input: naive CD4+ T cells sorted from blood. Regarding subset: CD45RA+ positively selected. CDR3 amino acids: CASDPQGGFYNSPLHF. CDR3 DNA: TGTGCCAGCGACCCCCAGGGGGGCTTCTATAATTCACCCCTCCACTTT.